These 29 T cell receptor beta chains were sequenced from one sample in a study of T cell changes during pregnancy in multiple sclerosis. TCRdb keeps only in-frame clones here, not all; method: immunoSEQ multiplex PCR. The sample records about 40,000 clones, 90% to 95% being singletons. This specimen consisted of peripheral blood, obtained before pregnancy. The receptors derive from a female donor with multiple sclerosis, enrolled in a pregnancy study.

The chain couples TRBV28 to TRBJ1-1; possibly TRBD1 for D (5 bases). Looked up from germline, CDR1 is MDHEN and CDR2 is SYDVKM. CDR3 length equals 14 residues. V was clipped by 7 bases and J by 3 bases, with 15 bases between them. CDR3 DNA sequence: TGTGCCAGCATAGTCGGGGGGGGTGACACTGAAGCTTTCTTT. Translating it yields CASIVGGGDTEAFF.

The chain joins TRBV2 to TRBJ2-7; D possibly corresponds to TRBD2 (6 bases). V was pared by 4 bases and J by 3 bases, with 13 bases between. Germline V gene data show CDR1 as SNHLY and CDR2 as FYNNEI. This CDR3 has 14 residues. CDR3 coding DNA: TGTGCCAGCAGTGGAAGTAGCGGAGTCTACGAGCAGTACTTC. As protein: CASSGSSGVYEQYF. Based on the CDR3 plus reference TRBV2 and TRBJ2-7, the full variable domain is EPEVTQTPSHQVTQMGQEVILRCVPISNHLYFYWYRQILGQKVEFLVSFYNNEISEKSEIFDDQFSVERPDGSNFTLKIRSTKLEDSAMYFCASSGSSGVYEQYFGPGTRLTVT.

This clone was seen just once. The gene calls are TRBV19 and TRBJ2-7; TRBD1 matches 9 bases. CDR1 is LNHDA, CDR2 SQIVND, per germline (reference sequence). The CDR3 length is 16 residues. V trimming: 3 bases; J trimming: 2 bases; junction bases outside the gene matches: 8. The CDR3 loop is CASSIKGDRATYEQYF. CDR3 nucleotide sequence: TGTGCCAGTAGTATTAAAGGGGACAGGGCCACCTACGAGCAGTACTTC.

The J gene is TRBJ2-3, the V gene TRBV29-1; possibly TRBD2 for D (5 bases). Germline CDR1 reads SQVTM; CDR2 reads ANQGSEA. V dropped 7 bases and J dropped 4 bases, with 21 bases sitting between them. There are 15 residues in the CDR3. The CDR3 here is CSGPPLERRADTQYF. The CDR3 DNA follows: TGCAGCGGACCCCCTCTGGAGCGGAGAGCAGATACGCAGTATTTT.

This chain uses TRBV18 with TRBJ1-5; TRBD1 matches at 8 bases. V lost 4 bases, J lost 3 bases, and 8 bases stayed unmatched. CDR1 and CDR2 from the germline V gene are KGHSH and LQKENI. The CDR3 covers 16 residues. The CDR3 protein is CASSRLGQGNNQPQHF. The CDR3 bases are TGTGCCAGCTCACGCCTCGGACAGGGAAACAATCAGCCCCAGCATTTT.

The chain has TRBV5-1 and TRBJ2-1, with TRBD2 matching over 14 bases. This CDR3 has 14 amino acids. Trimming cost V 3 bases and J 8 bases; bases outside gene matches: 1. The germline V gene encodes CDR1 SGHRS and CDR2 YFSETQ. This CDR3 is CASSSGLAGDEQFF. CDR3 bases: TGCGCCAGCAGCTCGGGACTAGCGGGAGATGAGCAGTTCTTC.

Written as DNA, the CDR3 is TGTGCCAGTAGTAAGGGACAGACAACAGATACGCAGTATTTT. This sequence encodes CASSKGQTTDTQYF. The chain combines TRBV19 with TRBJ2-3, with 7 positions matching TRBD1. This CDR3 spans 14 amino acids. Germline V gene lookup returns CDR1 LNHDA and CDR2 SQIVND (reference sequence). With 4 bases clipped from V and 3 bases from J, the junction kept 4 bases outside the gene matches.

This clone was detected only once. This chain connects TRBV9 to TRBJ2-5, with a tentative D call TRBD2 (7 bases). The germline V gene has CDR1 SGDLS and CDR2 YYNGEE. Trimming removed 0 bases at V and 1 base at J, with 13 bases between. This CDR3 spans 16 amino acids. The CDR3 loop reads CASSVATGGGQETQYF. In DNA form, the CDR3 reads TGTGCCAGCAGCGTAGCTACGGGGGGCGGCCAAGAGACCCAGTACTTC. Supplemented by reference TRBV9 and TRBJ2-5, the full variable domain reads DSGVTQTPKHLITATGQRVTLRCSPRSGDLSVYWYQQSLDQGLQFLIQYYNGEERAKGNILERFSAQQFPDLHSELNLSSLELGDSALYFCASSVATGGGQETQYFGPGTRLLVL.

The sample holds one count of this clone. This chain uses TRBV6-7 with TRBJ2-7, with D perhaps matching TRBD2 (5 bases). TRBV6-7 falls under the ORF class, with uncertain function. The CDR3 contains 13 residues. Trimming removed 8 bases at V and 4 bases at J, with 15 bases between. The DNA for the CDR3 is TGTGCCAGCCACCGGGAACCTCCTTACGAGCAGTACTTC. Its protein is CASHREPPYEQYF.

This clone was recorded only once. The rearrangement joins TRBV2 to TRBJ1-1, with D maybe TRBD1 (5 bases). Germline CDR1 reads SNHLY; CDR2 reads FYNNEI. CDR3 length: 13 amino acids. V lost 3 bases, J lost 4 bases, and 9 bases lay in between. This CDR3 reads CASSEEGTTEAFF. The CDR3 region has the DNA TGTGCCAGCAGTGAGGAGGGGACCACTGAAGCTTTCTTT.

V and J are TRBV5-1 and TRBJ1-4, with a possible D match to TRBD1 (6 bases). V lost 0 bases and J 2 bases, leaving 8 bases between the germline ends. Germline values: CDR1 SGHRS, CDR2 YFSETQ. This CDR3 is 15 amino acids long. The CDR3 reads CASSLGGLTNEKLFF. CDR3 coding DNA: TGCGCCAGCAGCTTGGGGGGGCTGACTAATGAAAAACTGTTTTTT. Full variable domain (outside the CDR3, taken from reference TRBV5-1 and TRBJ1-4): KAGVTQTPRYLIKTRGQQVTLSCSPISGHRSVSWYQQTPGQGLQFLFEYFSETQRNKGNFPGRFSGRQFSNSRSEMNVSTLELGDSALYLCASSLGGLTNEKLFFGSGTQLSVL.

V usage is TRBV14 and J usage is TRBJ2-3; possible D gene TRBD2, 6 bases. CDR3 length equals 14 residues. V was cut by 4 bases and J by 1 base, with 9 bases left in between. From germline, CDR1 is SGHDN and CDR2 FVKESK. DNA for the CDR3: TGTGCCAGCAGCCTGGGGGGACGCACAGATACGCAGTATTTT. It yields the protein CASSLGGRTDTQYF.

The chain couples TRBV10-1 to TRBJ1-1; 9 nucleotides agree with TRBD1. This CDR3 spans 15 amino acids. In germline, CDR1 is WNHNN, CDR2 SYGVQD (reference sequence). J gave up 1 base and V 3 bases, and 3 bases lay outside the gene matches. The DNA for the CDR3 is TGCGCCAGCAGTGACGGGACAGGGAGGAACACTGAAGCTTTCTTT. It encodes CASSDGTGRNTEAFF.

This sequence joins TRBV5-1 and TRBJ2-2; D may be TRBD1 (6 bases). The V end lost 5 bases, the J end lost 5 bases, and 13 bases lay between the germline ends. The CDR3 consists of 14 residues. Germline CDR1 and CDR2: SGHRS and YFSETQ. The CDR3, as DNA: TGCGCCAGCAGGTTTGGGGGCAAAACCGGGGAGCTGTTTTTT. It encodes CASRFGGKTGELFF. Drawing the rest from reference TRBV5-1 and TRBJ2-2, the complete variable domain is KAGVTQTPRYLIKTRGQQVTLSCSPISGHRSVSWYQQTPGQGLQFLFEYFSETQRNKGNFPGRFSGRQFSNSRSEMNVSTLELGDSALYLCASRFGGKTGELFFGEGSRLTVL.

The rearrangement joins TRBV6-6 to TRBJ2-3; possible D gene TRBD2, 5 bases. The CDR3 is 15 amino acids. Germline V lookup: CDR1 MNHNY, CDR2 SVGAGI (reference sequence). Trimming cost V 2 bases and J 0 bases, with 9 bases left between them. CDR3 protein: CASSYDYPSTDTQYF. Here the CDR3 DNA reads TGTGCCAGCAGTTACGACTACCCGAGCACAGATACGCAGTATTTT.

This sequence joins TRBV6-5 and TRBJ1-2, with 9 bases matching TRBD1. This CDR3 has 14 amino acids. Germline values: CDR1 MNHEY, CDR2 SVGAGI. V shed 6 bases and J 2 bases; nucleotides not matched to a gene: 4. CDR3 sequence: CASRTGQGNYGYTF. The CDR3 nucleotides are TGTGCCAGCAGAACGGGACAGGGAAACTATGGCTACACCTTC.

The gene calls are TRBV7-2 and TRBJ2-7; TRBD2 might be the D (6 bases). CDR1 is SGHTA and CDR2 is FQGNSA in the germline V gene. CDR3 length equals 14 residues. V lost 3 bases to trimming and J lost 4 bases, with 13 bases between them. CDR3 sequence reads: CASSLAGRSYEQYF. Written as DNA, the CDR3 is TGTGCCAGCAGCTTGGCGGGGAGATCATACGAGCAGTACTTC.

V is TRBV18 and J is TRBJ2-5, with TRBD1 identical over 10 bases. CDR1 and CDR2 from the germline V gene are KGHSH and LQKENI. Trimming cost V 3 bases and J 1 base; bases outside gene matches: 5. This CDR3 region has 16 residues. CDR3 region: CASSPPGQGSQETQYF. The CDR3 DNA is TGTGCCAGCTCACCGCCGGGACAGGGGTCCCAAGAGACCCAGTACTTC.

The V and J genes are TRBV7-3 and TRBJ1-2; perhaps TRBD1 as D (5 bases). Germline assignment: CDR1 SGHTA and CDR2 FQGTGA. V was pared by 5 bases and J by 4 bases, with 17 bases between. The CDR3 is 15 amino acids. This CDR3 reads CASSPLGGGSYGYTF. In nucleotides, the CDR3 is TGTGCCAGCAGCCCACTTGGGGGGGGATCCTATGGCTACACCTTC. The variable domain in full, with the rest retrieved from reference TRBV7-3 and TRBJ1-2, is GAGVSQTPSNKVTEKGKYVELRCDPISGHTALYWYRQSLGQGPEFLIYFQGTGAADDSGLPNDRFFAVRPEGSVSTLKIQRTERGDSAVYLCASSPLGGGSYGYTFGSGTRLTVV.

The chain combines TRBV5-1 with TRBJ2-3; 9 bases line up with TRBD1. The V gene end was trimmed by 0 bases and the J gene end by 9 bases; junction bases not matched to a gene: 5. The CDR3 spans 14 residues. Germline V gives CDR1 SGHRS, CDR2 YFSETQ. Here the CDR3 DNA reads TGCGCCAGCAGCTTGGGGACAGGGGCCAACACGCAGTATTTT. It is translated as CASSLGTGANTQYF.

The gene calls are TRBV7-9 and TRBJ2-1; 8 bases match TRBD2. J was trimmed by 4 bases and V by 4 bases; bases with no gene match: 6. The CDR3 consists of 15 residues. The germline CDR1 and CDR2 sequences are SEHNR and FQNEAQ (reference sequence). The CDR3, as DNA: TGTGCCAGCAGCTATCGTAGCGGGACGTACAATGAGCAGTTCTTC. Translated, it gives CASSYRSGTYNEQFF.

The chain uses TRBV7-3 and TRBJ2-7; 13 nucleotides align to TRBD2. The V gene end was trimmed by 4 bases and the J gene end by 5 bases; junction bases not matched to a gene: 5. The CDR3 sequence is 15 residues long. Per germline, CDR1 SGHTA and CDR2 FQGTGA. CDR3 loop: CASSSLAGGPHEQYF. DNA for the CDR3: TGTGCCAGCAGCTCACTAGCGGGAGGGCCCCACGAGCAGTACTTC.

Only one count was recorded for this clone. The chain employs TRBV28 and TRBJ2-7, with D possibly being TRBD1 (5 bases). The CDR3 is 15 amino acids. The germline V gene encodes CDR1 MDHEN and CDR2 SYDVKM. The ends were cut back, 3 bases at V and 0 bases at J, with 12 bases in the middle. Here the CDR3 reads CASSLPGMYSYEQYF. CDR3 sequence (DNA): TGTGCCAGCAGTTTGCCAGGGATGTACTCCTACGAGCAGTACTTC.

This chain links TRBV5-6 with TRBJ1-3; D may be TRBD1 (5 bases). V shed 0 bases and J shed 7 bases, with 8 bases lying between them. Germline CDR1 is SGHDT and CDR2 is YYEEEE. This CDR3 contains 13 residues. The CDR3 region is CASSLGGENTIYF. Here the CDR3 DNA reads TGTGCCAGCAGCTTGGGGGGCGAGAACACCATATATTTT.

This clone was counted only a few times. The rearrangement joins TRBV6-1 to TRBJ2-1, with D uncertain. Trimming stripped 2 bases from V and 8 bases from J, with 13 bases between. Per germline, CDR1 MNHNS and CDR2 SASEGT. This CDR3 is 14 amino acids long. DNA for the CDR3: TGTGCCAGCAGTGAACCGACCGGGTCCCATGAGCAGTTCTTC. Translated, it gives CASSEPTGSHEQFF.

CDR3 nucleotides: TGTGCCAGCTCACCGGGACAGGGAGATACGCAGTATTTT. Its protein product is CASSPGQGDTQYF. The chain couples TRBV18 to TRBJ2-3; 9 positions agree with TRBD1. CDR3 size: 13 residues. The germline gives CDR1 KGHSH, CDR2 LQKENI. Losses at the gene ends were 3 bases for V and 5 bases for J; bases not matched to a gene: 0.

The chain recombines TRBV7-2 with TRBJ1-2; 11 nucleotides align to TRBD1. The CDR3 consists of 16 residues. V shed 5 bases, J shed 3 bases, and the junction held 8 bases outside the gene matches. The germline gives CDR1 SGHTA, CDR2 FQGNSA. The CDR3 loop is CASSAHGQGADYGYTF. The CDR3 region has the DNA TGTGCCAGCAGCGCACACGGACAGGGGGCGGACTATGGCTACACCTTC.

The gene calls are TRBV7-9 and TRBJ1-1; no definite D call. The CDR3 totals 11 residues. The ends were cut back, 2 bases at V and 7 bases at J, with 5 bases in the middle. The V gene's germline CDR1 is SEHNR and CDR2 FQNEAQ (reference sequence). CDR3: CASSLYNEAFF. CDR3 nucleotides: TGTGCCAGCAGCTTATACAATGAAGCTTTCTTT.

The V call is TRBV15, the J call TRBJ1-6; 8 bases are a match to TRBD1. CDR1 LNHNV and CDR2 YYDKDF come from the germline V gene (reference sequence). The CDR3 is 14 residues long. J lost 7 bases, V lost 1 base, and 0 bases had no gene match. CDR3 residues: CATSRGQGNSPLHF. The CDR3 nucleotides are TGTGCCACCAGCAGAGGACAGGGGAATTCACCCCTCCACTTT.